This T cell receptor beta chain was sequenced during a study of human T cells and chemical hapten exposure. Individual cDNA molecules each carried unique molecular identifiers attached by the library. TCRdb re-called the RACE reads with MiXCR, one entry per CDR3 protein. The sample includes over 100,000 distinct CDR3 sequences, approximately 9.5% of them seen just once. CDR1 and CDR2 (germline): SGHRS, YFSETQ. The CDR3 sequence is 14 residues long. Deletions cut 6 bases from V and 7 bases from J, with 17 bases between. This clonotype was seen a few times. Time point here: healthy volunteer bleed at 2 weeks. Researchers extracted total RNA from unfractionated whole blood.

Material for sequencing was whole blood. The chain couples TRBV5-1 to TRBJ2-1; perhaps TRBD1 as D (7 bases). This clonotype was obtained from a male donor in good health. Some clones in this sample may be carry-over from other donors' samples. This CDR3 reads CASTLGGGGNEQFF. CDR3 DNA: TGCGCCAGCACTCTAGGGGGCGGAGGGAATGAGCAGTTCTTC.